The text below deals with one TCR beta chain. Its antigen is undetermined. Primers for the PCR totalled 60 Vbeta and 13 Jbeta. Using immunoSEQ multiplex PCR, the repertoire was profiled, and TCRdb retains in-frame clones only, with some absent. In the table there are around 40,000 clones, 60% to 80% of which are singletons. Trimming took 6 bases from V and 2 from J, leaving 10 bases between them. CDR1 MGHDK and CDR2 SYGVNS come from the germline V gene. CDR3 length: 13 residues. This sample is part of a study of cytomegalovirus exposure and HLA in healthy donors. General study points: Another analysis was done later, and it associated fewer than 20,000 TCR beta sequences with HLA alleles at 0.05 false discovery rate. Some highly shared sequence variants likely arose as a pipeline artifact. CMV antigen specificity was confirmed in vitro for three CMV-associated chains. The classifier reportedly diagnosed cytomegalovirus status with high sensitivity and specificity.

The specimen sequenced was PBMCs. This TCR was sampled from a man aged 30 to 39 in good health and CMV-seronegative. The gene calls are TRBV25-1 and TRBJ2-5; TRBD1 is a possible D gene (6 bases). The CDR3 DNA follows: TGTGCCAGCAGACAGGGATTACAAGAGACCCAGTACTTC. Protein sequence: CASRQGLQETQYF. Using reference TRBV25-1 and TRBJ2-5 for the parts outside the CDR3, the full variable domain is EADIYQTPRYLVIGTGKKITLECSQTMGHDKMYWYQQDPGMELHLIHYSYGVNSTEKGDLSSESTVSRIRTEHFPLTLESARPSHTSQYLCASRQGLQETQYFGPGTRLLVL.